Presented here are 27 T cell receptor beta chains from one specimen sequenced in a study of OX40 agonist ivuxolimab in advanced cancers. The method was immunoSEQ multiplex PCR; TCRdb's version includes in-frame clones alone and lacks a portion of them. Of 78,000 or so clones in the sample, about nine tenths were seen once. Material: CD4+ or CD8+ T cells sorted from blood, obtained in a trial of the OX40 agonist ivuxolimab. The receptors derive from an adult with an advanced solid tumor such as melanoma, head and neck, liver or kidney cancer.

V and J are TRBV2 and TRBJ1-5, with 7 bases lining up with TRBD1. Trimming cost V 6 bases and J 4 bases; bases outside gene matches: 9. The V gene's germline CDR1 is SNHLY and CDR2 FYNNEI. The CDR3 length is 15 residues. CDR3 sequence: CASRGAGTANQPQHF. Written as DNA, the CDR3 is TGTGCCAGCAGAGGAGCCGGGACAGCTAATCAGCCCCAGCATTTT.

The rearrangement uses TRBV9 and TRBJ2-7; 11 bases are a match to TRBD1. With V trimmed by 4 bases and J by 5 bases, 5 bases remained unmatched. CDR1 and CDR2 from the germline V gene are SGDLS and YYNGEE. This CDR3 is 14 amino acids long. CDR3 sequence reads: CASSPRTGGHEQYF. The CDR3 DNA follows: TGTGCCAGCAGCCCCCGGACAGGGGGCCACGAGCAGTACTTC.

This rearrangement joins TRBV7-9 to TRBJ1-2, with 7 bases lining up with TRBD1. Trimming cost V 7 bases and J 0 bases; bases outside gene matches: 5. Germline V gene lookup returns CDR1 SEHNR and CDR2 FQNEAQ (reference sequence). The CDR3 contains 14 residues. The CDR3: CASTRGETNYGYTF. CDR3 in DNA: TGTGCCAGCACCAGGGGGGAGACTAACTATGGCTACACCTTC.

The chain links TRBV19 to TRBJ2-7; perhaps TRBD2 as D (6 bases). The V gene lost 0 bases and the J gene lost 3 bases, with 12 bases spanning the gap. The CDR3 totals 15 residues. Germline assignment: CDR1 LNHDA and CDR2 SQIVND (reference sequence). Here the CDR3 reads CASSIEWGENYEQYF. CDR3 nucleotides: TGTGCCAGTAGTATAGAGTGGGGGGAGAACTACGAGCAGTACTTC.

The chain couples TRBV28 to TRBJ1-6, with 9 bases fitting TRBD1. This CDR3 is built from 15 residues. Germline CDR1 MDHEN, CDR2 SYDVKM. The ends lost 6 bases at V and 7 bases at J; junction bases unmatched: 7. CDR3 amino acids: CASSRTGTGNSPLHF. The CDR3, as DNA: TGTGCCAGCAGCCGGACCGGGACAGGGAATTCACCCCTCCACTTT.

The chain joins TRBV5-4 to TRBJ1-2; D is perhaps TRBD1 (5 bases). Deletions cut 4 bases from V and 4 bases from J, with 14 bases between. Germline-derived CDR1 and CDR2 are SGHNT and YYREEE (reference sequence). The length of the CDR3 is 14 residues. CDR3 sequence: CASSSEGWGYGYTF. CDR3 bases: TGTGCCAGCAGCAGCGAGGGGTGGGGCTATGGCTACACCTTC.

The chain has TRBV2 and TRBJ2-2; TRBD2 aligns across 12 bases. Trimming cost V 6 bases and J 6 bases; bases outside gene matches: 5. CDR1 is SNHLY and CDR2 is FYNNEI in the germline V gene. This CDR3 has 15 residues. This CDR3 is CASRTSGSGAGELFF. Written as DNA, the CDR3 is TGTGCCAGCAGGACTAGCGGGAGTGGGGCCGGGGAGCTGTTTTTT.

This sequence joins TRBV5-4 and TRBJ1-6; D is unresolved. CDR1 and CDR2 from the germline V gene are SGHNT and YYREEE (reference sequence). The CDR3 spans 12 residues. V was pared by 2 bases and J by 6 bases, with 3 bases between. CDR3 residues: CASSLPNSPLHF. For the CDR3, the DNA is TGTGCCAGCAGCTTACCTAATTCACCCCTCCACTTT.

V usage is TRBV11-2 and J usage is TRBJ2-7; 8 bases are a match to TRBD2. There are 16 residues in the CDR3. The germline V gene encodes CDR1 SGHAT and CDR2 FQNNGV. The V and J ends lost 4 bases and 5 bases, in that order; junction bases with no gene match: 13. The CDR3 sequence is CASSSRRSGGGDEQYF. Written as DNA, the CDR3 is TGTGCCAGCAGCTCCCGGAGGAGCGGGGGAGGGGACGAGCAGTACTTC. The variable domain in full, completed from reference TRBV11-2 and TRBJ2-7, reads EAGVAQSPRYKIIEKRQSVAFWCNPISGHATLYWYQQILGQGPKLLIQFQNNGVVDDSQLPKDRFSAERLKGVDSTLKIQPAKLEDSAVYLCASSSRRSGGGDEQYFGPGTRLTVT.

The chain recombines TRBV7-9 with TRBJ2-7, with 8 bases identical to TRBD2. This CDR3 has 14 amino acids. J lost 7 bases, V lost 3 bases, and 8 bases had no gene match. Germline V gene data show CDR1 as SEHNR and CDR2 as FQNEAQ (reference sequence). CDR3 in amino acids: CASSFSGIRGEQYF. The CDR3 DNA is TGTGCCAGCAGCTTTAGCGGGATACGGGGGGAGCAGTACTTC.

This clone was seen once. This chain uses TRBV11-2 with TRBJ2-1, with 10 nucleotides matching TRBD1. The CDR3 runs to 15 residues. CDR1 is SGHAT, CDR2 FQNNGV, per germline. Trimming at V came to 5 bases and at J to 8 bases, leaving 9 bases not matched to a gene. CDR3 in amino acids: CASSLDRGQIHEQFF. CDR3 sequence (DNA): TGTGCCAGCAGCCTCGACAGGGGGCAAATCCATGAGCAGTTCTTC.

This chain joins TRBV28 and TRBJ1-4, with D unclear. Trimming cost V 8 bases and J 8 bases, with 15 bases left between them. CDR3 length: 13 residues. Germline V CDR1 and CDR2: MDHEN, SYDVKM. The CDR3 reads CASLAMVEEKLFF. In DNA, the CDR3 is TGTGCCAGCCTAGCGATGGTGGAGGAAAAACTGTTTTTT.

This chain uses TRBV6-6 with TRBJ1-1; the match to TRBD1 covers 7 bases. Germline loops: CDR1 MNHNY, CDR2 SVGAGI (reference sequence). The V and J ends lost 3 bases and 1 base, in that order; junction bases with no gene match: 5. The CDR3 runs 15 residues. CDR3 sequence reads: CASSYSGGGNTEAFF. CDR3 bases: TGTGCCAGCAGTTATTCAGGGGGTGGGAACACTGAAGCTTTCTTT.

This sequence joins TRBV9 and TRBJ2-6; no reliable D call. Germline CDR1 reads SGDLS; CDR2 reads YYNGEE. Deletions cut 4 bases from V and 1 base from J, with 15 bases between. This CDR3 has 17 amino acids. CDR3 in amino acids: CASSRSGPPSGANVLTF. In DNA form, the CDR3 reads TGTGCCAGCAGCAGATCCGGACCTCCTTCTGGGGCCAACGTCCTGACTTTC.

In DNA form, the CDR3 reads TGCGCCAGCAGCCGGGCGGCCACGAACACTGAAGCTTTCTTT. This sequence encodes CASSRAATNTEAFF. The genes are TRBV5-1 and TRBJ1-1; unclear D gene. The germline V gene encodes CDR1 SGHRS and CDR2 YFSETQ. CDR3 size: 14 residues. The V end lost 4 bases, the J end lost 1 base, and 11 bases lay between the germline ends.

The V and J genes are TRBV4-3 and TRBJ2-5; 7 bases fit TRBD1. V lost 0 bases, J lost 7 bases, and 5 bases stayed unmatched. The CDR3 consists of 14 residues. Per germline, CDR1 LGHNA and CDR2 YSLEER. Here the CDR3 reads CASSQEVQGRTQYF. Written as DNA, the CDR3 is TGCGCCAGCAGCCAAGAGGTACAGGGGAGGACCCAGTACTTC.

The rearrangement joins TRBV4-3 to TRBJ2-1, with 8 nucleotides matching TRBD1. The CDR3 extends over 19 amino acids. Germline-derived CDR1 and CDR2 are LGHNA and YSLEER. The junction had 18 bases not matched to a gene; V was cut back by 2 bases and J by 6 bases. The CDR3 here is CASSQLTPRPGGNVNEQFF. CDR3 nucleotide sequence: TGCGCCAGCAGCCAACTCACCCCGCGACCAGGGGGCAATGTCAATGAGCAGTTCTTC.

This clone was counted a single time. The J gene is TRBJ2-3, the V gene TRBV5-1, with D uncertain. Per germline, CDR1 SGHRS and CDR2 YFSETQ. The CDR3 consists of 15 residues. With 2 bases removed from V and 2 bases from J, the gap between germline ends came to 12 bases. The DNA for the CDR3 is TGCGCCAGCAGCTTATTTACGGCCTCCACAGATACGCAGTATTTT. Protein sequence: CASSLFTASTDTQYF.

This sequence joins TRBV7-9 and TRBJ2-3; maybe TRBD1 (6 bases). V lost 5 bases, J lost 4 bases, and 10 bases lay in between. The CDR3 runs to 13 residues. Per germline, CDR1 SEHNR and CDR2 FQNEAQ (reference sequence). Here the CDR3 DNA reads TGTGCCAGCAGCCCCAGGGGCCCAGATACGCAGTATTTT. This translates into CASSPRGPDTQYF.

The chain is built from TRBV7-2 and TRBJ1-3; unclear D gene. CDR3 length equals 15 residues. The V gene's germline CDR1 is SGHTA and CDR2 FQGNSA. V lost 5 bases, J lost 0 bases, and 11 bases lay in between. Here the CDR3 reads CASSPDPSSGNTIYF. The CDR3 bases are TGTGCCAGCAGCCCTGACCCCTCCTCTGGAAACACCATATATTTT.

The chain is built from TRBV19 and TRBJ2-3, with D perhaps given as TRBD1 or TRBD2 (5 bases each). CDR1 is LNHDA and CDR2 is SQIVND in the germline V gene (reference sequence). There are 14 residues in the CDR3. Deletions cut 5 bases from V and 2 bases from J, with 11 bases between. CDR3 sequence: CASSLWGSTDTQYF. CDR3 nucleotides: TGTGCCAGTAGTCTCTGGGGGTCCACAGATACGCAGTATTTT. Based on the CDR3 plus reference TRBV19 and TRBJ2-3, the full variable domain is DGGITQSPKYLFRKEGQNVTLSCEQNLNHDAMYWYRQDPGQGLRLIYYSQIVNDFQKGDIAEGYSVSREKKESFPLTVTSAQKNPTAFYLCASSLWGSTDTQYFGPGTRLTVL.

This chain connects TRBV29-1 to TRBJ2-2, with TRBD1 identical over 7 bases. The germline CDR1 and CDR2 sequences are SQVTM and ANQGSEA. This CDR3 has 12 amino acids. CDR3 amino acids: CSGYRGPGELFF. DNA of the CDR3: TGCAGTGGCTACAGGGGTCCCGGGGAGCTGTTTTTT.

CDR3 loop: CASSDRQGQETQYF. The CDR3 DNA follows: TGCGCCAGCAGTGATAGACAGGGACAAGAGACCCAGTACTTC. The J gene is TRBJ2-5, the V gene TRBV10-1, with TRBD1 identical over 7 bases. Germline trimming cut 3 bases from V and 2 bases from J; bases unmatched to any gene: 3. Germline CDR1 is WNHNN and CDR2 is SYGVQD (reference sequence). The CDR3 spans 14 residues.

This chain uses TRBV7-7 with TRBJ2-5; D gene uncertain. V was trimmed by 1 base and J by 4 bases, leaving 10 bases between them. Germline values: CDR1 SSHAT, CDR2 FNYEAQ (reference sequence). This CDR3 spans 14 amino acids. The CDR3 nucleotides read TGTGCCAGCAGCTTAGATTCTGGCGGAGAGACCCAGTACTTC. Translating it yields CASSLDSGGETQYF.

This chain joins TRBV2 and TRBJ2-7; D ambiguous. The CDR3 has 12 residues. The germline V gene has CDR1 SNHLY and CDR2 FYNNEI. V lost 4 bases to trimming and J lost 3 bases, with 7 bases between them. The CDR3 DNA reads as TGTGCCAGCAGTGTTGAAAGCTACGAGCAGTACTTC. As protein: CASSVESYEQYF.

This clone was counted between two and nine times. The chain is built from TRBV19 and TRBJ1-5, with a possible D match to TRBD1 (6 bases). Germline V gives CDR1 LNHDA, CDR2 SQIVND (reference sequence). CDR3 length: 14 residues. The germline V and J ends were trimmed by 4 bases and 4 bases, with 11 bases remaining between them. In DNA, the CDR3 is TGTGCCAGTAGTACAGGGGAACGAAATCAGCCCCAGCATTTT. Translation: CASSTGERNQPQHF. Together with reference TRBV19 and TRBJ1-5, the CDR3 gives the full variable domain: DGGITQSPKYLFRKEGQNVTLSCEQNLNHDAMYWYRQDPGQGLRLIYYSQIVNDFQKGDIAEGYSVSREKKESFPLTVTSAQKNPTAFYLCASSTGERNQPQHFGDGTRLSIL.

The chain employs TRBV6-5 and TRBJ1-2; no reliable D call. Germline-derived CDR1 and CDR2 are MNHEY and SVGAGI. The CDR3 is 11 residues long. V was clipped by 8 bases and J by 6 bases, with 10 bases between them. The CDR3 here is CASAGWDGYTF. CDR3 in DNA: TGTGCCAGCGCCGGCTGGGATGGCTACACCTTC.